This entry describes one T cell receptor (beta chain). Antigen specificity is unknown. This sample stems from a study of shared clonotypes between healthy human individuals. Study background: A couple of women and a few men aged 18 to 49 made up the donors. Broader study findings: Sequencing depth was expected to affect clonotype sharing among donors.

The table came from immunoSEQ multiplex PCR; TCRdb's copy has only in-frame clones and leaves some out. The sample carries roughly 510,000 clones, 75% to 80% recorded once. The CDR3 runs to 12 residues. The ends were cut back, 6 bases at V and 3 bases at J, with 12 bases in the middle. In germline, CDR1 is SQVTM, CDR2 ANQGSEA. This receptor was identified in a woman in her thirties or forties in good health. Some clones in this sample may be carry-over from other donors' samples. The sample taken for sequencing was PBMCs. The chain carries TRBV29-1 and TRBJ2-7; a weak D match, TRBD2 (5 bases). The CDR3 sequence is CSVVPEGYEQYF. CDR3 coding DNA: TGCAGCGTCGTCCCCGAGGGCTACGAGCAGTACTTC.